These T cell receptor beta chains were read from a single sample in a study of T-cell memory formation after mild COVID-19. Each CDR3 protein is one row after TCRdb ran MiXCR on the 5' RACE reads. The profile covers tens of thousands of distinct CDR3 sequences, with around 16% appearing a single time and approximately 1.5% taken by the ten largest. Sequenced input: PBMCs or a T cell subset sorted from them (not recorded which). These receptors were obtained from an adult who had mild COVID-19 (a few samples of this study predate the infection). Cell type and time point are not known. Each CDR3 is given with its conserved first and last residue. The D gene is left open where the match is weak. Only part of the rows carry a size: once, few, many, or a class if the clone is expanded.

j_gene: TRBJ2-2; abundance: many; v_gene: TRBV6-6; d_gene: .; CDR3aa: CASSSDPHGELFF; CDR3nt: TGTGCCAGCAGTTCGGACCCCCACGGGGAGCTGTTTTTT
j_gene: TRBJ2-3; abundance: many; v_gene: TRBV18; d_gene: .; CDR3aa: CASSPKGLRSTDTQYF; CDR3nt: TGTGCCAGCTCACCAAAGGGATTACGAAGCACAGATACGCAGTATTTT
j_gene: TRBJ2-1; abundance: .; v_gene: TRBV7-3; d_gene: .; CDR3aa: CASSPPGGSEQFF; CDR3nt: TGTGCCAGCAGCCCCCCCGGGGGTAGTGAGCAGTTCTTC
j_gene: TRBJ1-5; abundance: many; v_gene: TRBV12-3/TRBV12-4; d_gene: .; CDR3aa: CASSLSQGYQPQHF; CDR3nt: TGTGCCAGCAGTTTATCACAGGGCTACCAGCCCCAGCATTTT
j_gene: TRBJ2-3; abundance: once; v_gene: TRBV5-1; d_gene: .; CDR3aa: CASSLEGGTDTQYF; CDR3nt: TGCGCCAGCAGCTTGGAGGGGGGGACAGATACGCAGTATTTT
j_gene: TRBJ2-5; abundance: many; v_gene: TRBV7-9; d_gene: TRBD1; CDR3aa: CASSRFGDRGQETQYF; CDR3nt: TGTGCCAGCAGCCGGTTCGGGGACAGGGGACAAGAGACCCAGTACTTC
j_gene: TRBJ2-2; abundance: many; v_gene: TRBV3-1; d_gene: TRBD1; CDR3aa: CASSQVGTGATTGELFF; CDR3nt: TGTGCCAGCAGCCAGGTCGGGACAGGGGCGACCACCGGGGAGCTGTTTTTT
j_gene: TRBJ1-1; abundance: .; v_gene: TRBV5-5; d_gene: .; CDR3aa: CASRDGPNTEAFF; CDR3nt: TGTGCCAGCAGGGACGGACCGAACACTGAAGCTTTCTTT
j_gene: TRBJ2-6; abundance: many; v_gene: TRBV5-1; d_gene: TRBD1; CDR3aa: CASSDRAAGANVLTF; CDR3nt: TGCGCCAGCAGCGACAGGGCGGCTGGGGCCAACGTCCTGACTTTC
j_gene: TRBJ1-6; abundance: many; v_gene: TRBV30; d_gene: .; CDR3aa: CAWSRRYNSPLHF; CDR3nt: TGTGCCTGGAGTCGAAGATATAATTCACCCCTCCACTTT
j_gene: TRBJ1-5; abundance: few; v_gene: TRBV30; d_gene: .; CDR3aa: CAWSVGQGSQPQHF; CDR3nt: TGTGCCTGGAGTGTGGGGCAGGGTAGCCAGCCCCAGCATTTT
j_gene: TRBJ1-3; abundance: .; v_gene: TRBV20-1; d_gene: .; CDR3aa: CSATTGLAIYF; CDR3nt: TGCAGTGCCACTACCGGGCTCGCCATATATTTT
j_gene: TRBJ2-5; abundance: few; v_gene: TRBV28; d_gene: TRBD2; CDR3aa: CASSLSAQSLVAGERETQYF; CDR3nt: TGTGCCAGCAGTTTATCCGCCCAATCGCTGGTAGCGGGAGAACGAGAGACCCAGTACTTC
j_gene: TRBJ1-2; abundance: many; v_gene: TRBV6-6; d_gene: .; CDR3aa: CASTTGGGRGYTF; CDR3nt: TGTGCCAGCACCACTGGGGGGGGACGTGGCTACACCTTC
j_gene: TRBJ1-1; abundance: medium-sized; v_gene: TRBV5-1; d_gene: TRBD1; CDR3aa: CASSGYGTGGNTEAFF; CDR3nt: TGCGCCAGCAGCGGATACGGGACAGGGGGAAACACTGAAGCTTTCTTT
j_gene: TRBJ2-5; abundance: many; v_gene: TRBV5-1; d_gene: .; CDR3aa: CASSLQETQYF; CDR3nt: TGCGCCAGCAGCCTCCAAGAGACCCAGTACTTC
j_gene: TRBJ1-5; abundance: many; v_gene: TRBV7-2; d_gene: .; CDR3aa: CASSLVQGNQPQHF; CDR3nt: TGTGCCAGCAGCTTAGTCCAGGGAAATCAGCCCCAGCATTTT
j_gene: TRBJ2-3; abundance: medium-sized; v_gene: TRBV12-3/TRBV12-4; d_gene: TRBD1; CDR3aa: CASRGQGASTDTQYF; CDR3nt: TGTGCCAGCAGGGGACAGGGGGCGTCTACAGATACGCAGTATTTT
j_gene: TRBJ2-1; abundance: many; v_gene: TRBV7-2; d_gene: .; CDR3aa: CASSLYRSNEQFF; CDR3nt: TGTGCCAGCAGCTTATACAGGTCCAATGAGCAGTTCTTC
j_gene: TRBJ1-1; abundance: many; v_gene: TRBV5-4; d_gene: .; CDR3aa: CASRNDRQTEAFF; CDR3nt: TGTGCCAGCAGAAACGACAGGCAAACTGAAGCTTTCTTT
j_gene: TRBJ2-7; abundance: .; v_gene: TRBV4-2; d_gene: TRBD1; CDR3aa: CASSPVQGEMTYEQYF; CDR3nt: TGTGCCAGCAGCCCAGTGCAGGGGGAGATGACTTACGAGCAGTACTTC
j_gene: TRBJ2-7; abundance: many; v_gene: TRBV24-1; d_gene: TRBD2; CDR3aa: CATSDSGLAGENEQYF; CDR3nt: TGTGCCACCAGTGATTCCGGACTAGCGGGAGAGAACGAGCAGTACTTC
j_gene: TRBJ1-2; abundance: many; v_gene: TRBV18; d_gene: .; CDR3aa: CASSPRDGGYTF; CDR3nt: TGTGCCAGCTCACCCCGGGACGGTGGCTACACCTTC
j_gene: TRBJ2-2; abundance: medium-sized; v_gene: TRBV20-1; d_gene: TRBD1; CDR3aa: CSAPPSGTVSGELFF; CDR3nt: TGCAGTGCCCCCCCCTCCGGGACAGTATCCGGGGAGCTGTTTTTT
j_gene: TRBJ2-7; abundance: once; v_gene: TRBV20-1; d_gene: .; CDR3aa: CSARGGRREQYF; CDR3nt: TGCAGTGCTAGAGGAGGAAGACGCGAGCAGTACTTC
j_gene: TRBJ1-6; abundance: .; v_gene: TRBV7-3; d_gene: .; CDR3aa: CASSSDGLILHF; CDR3nt: TGTGCCAGCAGTTCAGACGGACTGATCCTCCACTTT
j_gene: TRBJ1-5; abundance: few; v_gene: TRBV7-2; d_gene: .; CDR3aa: CASSRVGAQAQPQHF; CDR3nt: TGTGCCAGCAGCCGAGTAGGGGCACAGGCTCAGCCCCAGCATTTT
j_gene: TRBJ2-7; abundance: .; v_gene: TRBV3-1; d_gene: TRBD2; CDR3aa: CASSQSLALSYEQYF; CDR3nt: TGTGCCAGCAGCCAATCACTAGCGCTATCCTACGAGCAGTACTTC
j_gene: TRBJ1-1; abundance: .; v_gene: TRBV29-1; d_gene: .; CDR3aa: CSVEGTTEAFF; CDR3nt: TGCAGCGTAGAGGGGACCACTGAAGCTTTCTTT
j_gene: TRBJ2-2; abundance: many; v_gene: TRBV5-4; d_gene: TRBD2; CDR3aa: CASSFYGGAVGELFF; CDR3nt: TGTGCCAGCAGCTTCTACGGGGGGGCCGTCGGGGAGCTGTTTTTT
j_gene: TRBJ1-2; abundance: .; v_gene: TRBV27; d_gene: .; CDR3aa: CASSPLTTGANYGYTF; CDR3nt: TGTGCCAGCAGTCCTCTAACGACGGGAGCTAACTATGGCTACACCTTC
j_gene: TRBJ2-5; abundance: medium-sized; v_gene: TRBV12-3/TRBV12-4; d_gene: TRBD1; CDR3aa: CASSVGTGGSETQYF; CDR3nt: TGTGCCAGCAGTGTCGGGACAGGGGGGTCGGAGACCCAGTACTTC
j_gene: TRBJ1-2; abundance: many; v_gene: TRBV6-6; d_gene: TRBD1; CDR3aa: CASKRTGTSVSYGYTF; CDR3nt: TGTGCCAGCAAGAGGACAGGGACTTCTGTAAGCTATGGCTACACCTTC
j_gene: TRBJ1-6; abundance: many; v_gene: TRBV3-1; d_gene: .; CDR3aa: CASNYQGIESPLHF; CDR3nt: TGTGCCAGCAACTACCAGGGAATTGAGTCACCCCTCCACTTT
j_gene: TRBJ2-5; abundance: many; v_gene: TRBV12-3/TRBV12-4; d_gene: .; CDR3aa: CASSLRRGGETQYF; CDR3nt: TGTGCCAGCAGTTTGAGGAGGGGAGGAGAGACCCAGTACTTC
j_gene: TRBJ1-1; abundance: few; v_gene: TRBV5-1; d_gene: .; CDR3aa: CASSLGGRGVNTEAFF; CDR3nt: TGCGCCAGCAGCTTAGGCGGGCGGGGTGTGAACACTGAAGCTTTCTTT
j_gene: TRBJ1-5; abundance: once; v_gene: TRBV27; d_gene: .; CDR3aa: CASADKYQPQHF; CDR3nt: TGTGCCAGTGCAGACAAATATCAGCCCCAGCATTTT